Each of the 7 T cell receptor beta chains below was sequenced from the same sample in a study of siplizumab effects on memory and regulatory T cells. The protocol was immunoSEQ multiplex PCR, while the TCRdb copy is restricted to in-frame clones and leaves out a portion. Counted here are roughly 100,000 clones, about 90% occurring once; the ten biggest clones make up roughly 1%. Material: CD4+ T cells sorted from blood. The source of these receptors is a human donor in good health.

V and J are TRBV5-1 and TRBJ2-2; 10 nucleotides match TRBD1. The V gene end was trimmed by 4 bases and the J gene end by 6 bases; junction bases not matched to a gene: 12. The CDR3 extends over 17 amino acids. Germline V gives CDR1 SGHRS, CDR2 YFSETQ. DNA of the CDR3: TGCGCCAGCAGCCACTCCGGGACAGGGGTTTTGGCCGGGGAGCTGTTTTTT. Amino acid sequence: CASSHSGTGVLAGELFF. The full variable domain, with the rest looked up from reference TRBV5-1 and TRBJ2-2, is KAGVTQTPRYLIKTRGQQVTLSCSPISGHRSVSWYQQTPGQGLQFLFEYFSETQRNKGNFPGRFSGRQFSNSRSEMNVSTLELGDSALYLCASSHSGTGVLAGELFFGEGSRLTVL.

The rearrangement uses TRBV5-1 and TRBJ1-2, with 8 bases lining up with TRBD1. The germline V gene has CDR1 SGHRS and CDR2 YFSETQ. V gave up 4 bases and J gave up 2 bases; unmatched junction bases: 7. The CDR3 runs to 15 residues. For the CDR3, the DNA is TGCGCCAGCAGCCCCCCGGGACAGGTGAACTATGGCTACACCTTC. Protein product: CASSPPGQVNYGYTF. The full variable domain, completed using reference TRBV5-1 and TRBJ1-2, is KAGVTQTPRYLIKTRGQQVTLSCSPISGHRSVSWYQQTPGQGLQFLFEYFSETQRNKGNFPGRFSGRQFSNSRSEMNVSTLELGDSALYLCASSPPGQVNYGYTFGSGTRLTVV.

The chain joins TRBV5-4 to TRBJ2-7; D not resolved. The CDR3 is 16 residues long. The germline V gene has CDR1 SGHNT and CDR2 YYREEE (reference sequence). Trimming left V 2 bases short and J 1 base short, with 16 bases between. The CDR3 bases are TGTGCCAGCAGCTTAGACCGACCAACGTTTTCCTACGAGCAGTACTTC. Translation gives CASSLDRPTFSYEQYF.

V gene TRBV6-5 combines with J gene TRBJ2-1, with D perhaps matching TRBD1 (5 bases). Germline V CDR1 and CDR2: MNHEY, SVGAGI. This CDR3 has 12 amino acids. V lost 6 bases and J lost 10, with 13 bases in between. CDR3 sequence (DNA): TGTGCCAGCAGGAAGCAGGGTTGGGAGCAGTTCTTC. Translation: CASRKQGWEQFF.

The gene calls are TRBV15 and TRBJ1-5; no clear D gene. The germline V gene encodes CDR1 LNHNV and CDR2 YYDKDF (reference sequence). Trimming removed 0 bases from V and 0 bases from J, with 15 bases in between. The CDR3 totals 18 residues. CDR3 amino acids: CATSRDSFRLYSNQPQHF. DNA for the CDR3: TGTGCCACCAGCAGAGATTCATTTCGGCTATATAGCAATCAGCCCCAGCATTTT.

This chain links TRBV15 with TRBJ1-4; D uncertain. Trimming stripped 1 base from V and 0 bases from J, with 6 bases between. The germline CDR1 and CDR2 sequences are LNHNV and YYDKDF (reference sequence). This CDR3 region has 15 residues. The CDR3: CATSRAISTNEKLFF. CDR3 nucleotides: TGTGCCACCAGCAGAGCGATATCAACTAATGAAAAACTGTTTTTT.

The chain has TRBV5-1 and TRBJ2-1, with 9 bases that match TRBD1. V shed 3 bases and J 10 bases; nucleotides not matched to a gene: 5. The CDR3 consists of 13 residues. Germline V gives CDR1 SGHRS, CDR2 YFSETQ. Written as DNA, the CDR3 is TGCGCCAGCAGCTACGGACAGGGGCAAGAGCAGTTCTTC. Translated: CASSYGQGQEQFF. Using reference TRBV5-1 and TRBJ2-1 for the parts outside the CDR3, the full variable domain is KAGVTQTPRYLIKTRGQQVTLSCSPISGHRSVSWYQQTPGQGLQFLFEYFSETQRNKGNFPGRFSGRQFSNSRSEMNVSTLELGDSALYLCASSYGQGQEQFFGPGTRLTVL.